This is a list of T cell receptor beta chains from one sample in a study of response to subunit inactivated influenza vaccine. MiXCR, run by TCRdb on the RT-PCR reads, gives a single entry per CDR3 protein. The data contain approximately 730,000 distinct CDR3 sequences, roughly 14% of them seen just once; the ten biggest clones take up 5.5% to 7%. This sample comprised PBMCs from blood, obtained 14 to 15 days before vaccination. All receptors come from a man aged 45 to 65 who received an inactivated influenza vaccine. The CDR3 runs from the conserved cysteine through the conserved F or W. A D gene is named only where the DNA matches it firmly. Expanded clones are given a class, and other clones once, few, many or no size at all.

cdr3_aa cdr3_nt d_call j_call v_call clone_size
CASSQDRKETQYF TGCGCCAGCAGCCAGGACAGAAAAGAGACCCAGTACTTC . TRBJ2-5 TRBV4-3 many
CASSPGQDYYEQYF TGTGCCAGCAGTCCCGGACAGGATTATTACGAGCAGTACTTC TRBD1 TRBJ2-7 TRBV28 few
CASSPEAPKNIQYF TGTGCCAGCTCACCCGAAGCCCCCAAAAACATTCAGTACTTC . TRBJ2-4 TRBV18 few
CSARPLGLAGAWSTDTQYF TGCAGTGCTAGACCCCTTGGACTAGCGGGGGCCTGGAGCACAGATACGCAGTATTTT TRBD2 TRBJ2-3 TRBV20-1 .
CASSLAGTGYETQYF TGCGCCAGCAGCTTGGCGGGGACAGGGTACGAGACCCAGTACTTC TRBD1 TRBJ2-5 TRBV5-1 few
CASSGGQMNTGELFF TGTGCCAGCAGCGGCGGACAAATGAACACCGGGGAGCTGTTTTTT . TRBJ2-2 TRBV11-2 .
CASSLERQDTQYF TGCGCCAGCAGCTTGGAGAGACAGGATACGCAGTATTTT . TRBJ2-3 TRBV5-1 few
CASSPGGGNNEQFF TGCGCCAGCAGCCCCGGGGGAGGAAACAATGAGCAGTTCTTC . TRBJ2-1 TRBV5-1 few
CASSPRGGGVTDTQYF TGTGCCAGCAGCCCCCGGGGGGGAGGGGTCACAGATACGCAGTATTTT TRBD2 TRBJ2-3 TRBV7-2 .
CASSNLAGQGTDTQYF TGTGCCAGCAGCAACCTGGCAGGACAAGGCACAGATACGCAGTATTTT . TRBJ2-3 TRBV7-2 .
CASSQEPGLVWGYEQYF TGCGCCAGCAGCCAAGAACCAGGACTAGTGTGGGGGTACGAGCAGTACTTC TRBD2 TRBJ2-7 TRBV4-3 .
CTGPDKNYGYTF TGCACCGGCCCCGACAAGAACTATGGCTACACCTTC . TRBJ1-2 TRBV20-1 .
CASSQTRETWNYEQYF TGCGCCAGCAGCCAAACGCGTGAGACATGGAACTACGAGCAGTACTTC . TRBJ2-7 TRBV4-1 .
CSTRGTGAYNEQFF TGCAGTACCCGCGGGACAGGGGCCTACAATGAGCAGTTCTTC TRBD1 TRBJ2-1 TRBV20-1 few
CAWKGTSGSSNEQFF TGTGCCTGGAAAGGGACTAGCGGGAGTTCCAATGAGCAGTTCTTC TRBD2 TRBJ2-1 TRBV30 .
CAWSRQVGQPQHF TGTGCCTGGAGTCGCCAGGTAGGCCAGCCCCAGCATTTT . TRBJ1-5 TRBV30 .
CASSLGWAHYNEQFF TGTGCCAGCAGCCTCGGGTGGGCTCACTACAATGAGCAGTTCTTC . TRBJ2-1 TRBV7-3 .
CASSPSSPTDTQYF TGTGCCAGCTCACCCTCAAGCCCCACAGATACGCAGTATTTT . TRBJ2-3 TRBV18 few
CATSYERSSYNEQFF TGTGCCACCAGCTACGAGCGGAGCTCCTACAATGAGCAGTTCTTC . TRBJ2-1 TRBV15 few
CASGPRRREIPDTQYF TGTGCCAGCGGGCCAAGGCGTCGCGAAATCCCAGATACGCAGTATTTT . TRBJ2-3 TRBV12-3/TRBV12-4 few
CASSLGVVGSEWGPYEQYF TGCGCCAGCAGCTTGGGGGTAGTGGGGTCGGAATGGGGCCCCTACGAGCAGTACTTC . TRBJ2-7 TRBV5-1 .
CASSPGTGAWETQYF TGTGCCAGCAGCCCAGGGACAGGGGCGTGGGAGACCCAGTACTTC TRBD1 TRBJ2-5 TRBV11-2 .
CASTTNTMNTEAFF TGTGCCAGCACCACAAATACGATGAACACTGAAGCTTTCTTT . TRBJ1-1 TRBV12-3/TRBV12-4 many
CASSVKFGSTDTQYF TGTGCCAGCAGCGTAAAGTTCGGGTCCACAGATACGCAGTATTTT . TRBJ2-3 TRBV9 few
CASSLFVVTHSYNEQFF TGTGCCAGCAGCTTGTTTGTTGTTACACACTCCTACAATGAGCAGTTCTTC . TRBJ2-1 TRBV5-6 few
CAIRWDRGYEQYF TGTGCCATCAGGTGGGACAGGGGTTACGAGCAGTACTTC TRBD1 TRBJ2-7 TRBV10-3 .
CASSAGTGELFF TGTGCCAGCAGTGCTGGGACCGGGGAGCTGTTTTTT . TRBJ2-2 TRBV6-4 few
CASSHVDTQYF TGTGCCAGCAGCCATGTAGATACGCAGTATTTT . TRBJ2-3 TRBV3-1 many
CASSQSGSGTGELFF TGCGCCAGCAGCCAAAGCGGGAGCGGCACCGGGGAGCTGTTTTTT TRBD2 TRBJ2-2 TRBV5-1 few
CASKVDGSQGYEQYF TGTGCCAGCAAGGTGGACGGGTCCCAGGGGTACGAGCAGTACTTC . TRBJ2-7 TRBV2 many
CASSRPDRLEKLFF TGTGCCAGCAGCCGTCCCGACAGGCTGGAAAAACTGTTTTTT . TRBJ1-4 TRBV6-2/TRBV6-3 .
CSARDTTGESYEQYF TGCAGTGCTAGAGATACGACAGGGGAGTCCTACGAGCAGTACTTC TRBD1 TRBJ2-7 TRBV20-1 few
CASTFGQGLSYNEQFF TGTGCCAGTACCTTCGGACAGGGCCTTTCCTACAATGAGCAGTTCTTC TRBD1 TRBJ2-1 TRBV5-6 .
CASSSIAVAKNIQYF TGTGCCAGCAGTTCTATCGCTGTAGCCAAAAACATTCAGTACTTC . TRBJ2-4 TRBV28 many
CASSPPRHRKVEQFF TGTGCCAGCAGCCCCCCCAGACATCGAAAGGTTGAGCAGTTCTTC . TRBJ2-1 TRBV28 .
CASSQDKRGPRGEQYF TGCGCCAGCAGCCAAGATAAGCGGGGGCCCCGAGGCGAGCAGTACTTC TRBD2 TRBJ2-7 TRBV4-3 few
CSARDQPKEFF TGCAGTGCCCGGGACCAGCCGAAAGAGTTCTTC . TRBJ2-1 TRBV20-1 many
CASSKGRHNEQFF TGTGCCAGCAGCAAAGGACGCCACAATGAGCAGTTCTTC . TRBJ2-1 TRBV3-1 few
CASRTIIGEKKAGANVLTF TGTGCCAGCAGAACAATAATCGGGGAAAAAAAGGCTGGGGCCAACGTCCTGACTTTC . TRBJ2-6 TRBV27 .
CASSLSPAGGVNSPLHF TGTGCCAGCAGCTTAAGCCCCGCAGGGGGAGTAAATTCACCCCTCCACTTT TRBD1 TRBJ1-6 TRBV7-3 few
CAISGGSDQPQHF TGTGCCATCAGTGGCGGGTCAGATCAGCCCCAGCATTTT . TRBJ1-5 TRBV10-3 .
CASSSIRNTGGNEQFF TGCGCCAGCAGCTCGATCCGCAACACAGGGGGCAATGAGCAGTTCTTC TRBD1 TRBJ2-1 TRBV5-1 many
CASSYLAGGPNTQYF TGTGCCAGCAGCTACCTAGCGGGAGGGCCAAATACGCAGTATTTT TRBD2 TRBJ2-3 TRBV11-2 .
CASSHRWSLANEQFF TGCGCCAGCAGCCATAGGTGGAGTCTAGCCAATGAGCAGTTCTTC . TRBJ2-1 TRBV4-1 few
CASSEGGTAGELFF TGTGCCAGCAGTGAAGGCGGGACGGCCGGGGAGCTGTTTTTT . TRBJ2-2 TRBV2 few
CSVEFRLAAETQYF TGCAGCGTTGAATTTCGGCTAGCGGCGGAGACCCAGTACTTC TRBD2 TRBJ2-5 TRBV29-1 few
CSVEANIRGAANVLTF TGCAGCGTTGAAGCTAACATACGGGGGGCGGCCAACGTCCTGACTTTC . TRBJ2-6 TRBV29-1 .
CASSQDPPEQGSYEQYF TGCGCCAGCAGCCAAGACCCCCCGGAACAGGGGTCCTACGAGCAGTACTTC TRBD1 TRBJ2-7 TRBV4-1 .
CASSWASGLDTQYF TGCGCCAGCAGCTGGGCTAGCGGGCTGGATACGCAGTATTTT TRBD2 TRBJ2-3 TRBV5-1 .
CASSRIQGSTDTQYF TGCGCCAGCAGCCGCATACAGGGTAGCACAGATACGCAGTATTTT . TRBJ2-3 TRBV4-1 many
CASSDAGTNYGYTF TGCGCCAGCAGTGACGCCGGGACTAACTATGGCTACACCTTC . TRBJ1-2 TRBV10-1 .
CSVFIAGGSEQFF TGCAGCGTTTTCATTGCGGGGGGGAGTGAGCAGTTCTTC TRBD2 TRBJ2-1 TRBV29-1 .
CTSSPGQEPNYGYTF TGCACCAGCAGCCCTGGGCAGGAACCTAACTATGGCTACACCTTC . TRBJ1-2 TRBV5-1 .
CASSLAGLGIPTQETQYF TGCGCCAGCAGCTTGGCCGGACTAGGTATACCGACCCAAGAGACCCAGTACTTC TRBD2 TRBJ2-5 TRBV5-1 .
CSVEDPLRVLGTQYF TGCAGCGTTGAAGATCCCCTTAGGGTGCTGGGTACGCAGTATTTT . TRBJ2-3 TRBV29-1 few